Sequencing of this TCR beta chain was carried out in a study of shared clonotypes between healthy human individuals. The protocol was immunoSEQ multiplex PCR, while the TCRdb copy is restricted to in-frame clones and leaves out a portion. The sample includes approximately 1,000,000 clones, 60% to 85% of them seen just once. Per germline, CDR1 LGHNA and CDR2 YNFKEQ. The CDR3 has 15 residues. J gave up 0 bases and V 5 bases, and 6 bases lay outside the gene matches. The clonotype was recovered from a man aged 18 to 29 in good health. Some clones in this sample may be carry-over from other donors' samples. The sequencing input was memory CD4+ T cells from PBMCs. The subset was: CD45RA-negative fraction. The chain carries TRBV4-2 and TRBJ2-7; 8 bases fit TRBD1. This chain's CDR3 is CASSSAGTGSYEQYF. CDR3 DNA sequence: TGTGCCAGCAGCTCAGCTGGGACAGGCTCCTACGAGCAGTACTTC.